A selection of T cell receptor beta chains follows, all from one sample in a study of blood T cell repertoires in COVID-19. Clones were read by immunoSEQ multiplex PCR, and TCRdb kept only the in-frame ones, dropping some. The sample shows about 500,000 clones, roughly nine tenths of them seen only once. The source material was peripheral blood. These receptors all stem from a woman aged 45-65 years with COVID-19, enrolled during active disease. The CDR3 runs from the conserved cysteine through the conserved F or W. The D gene is left open where the match is weak. Some rows mark clone size as missing; the rest say once, few, many or name a class of expanded clone.

j_call: TRBJ2-7
v_call: TRBV19
d_call: TRBD2
clone_size: -
cdr3_nt: TGTGCCAGTAGTACTGGACTAGCGGGGTACGAGCAGTACTTC
cdr3_aa: CASSTGLAGYEQYF

j_call: TRBJ2-7
v_call: TRBV7-8
d_call: -
clone_size: -
cdr3_nt: TGTGCCAGCAGCGCCCCCGGGGAGCAGTACTTC
cdr3_aa: CASSAPGEQYF

j_call: TRBJ2-5
v_call: TRBV11-2
d_call: TRBD1
clone_size: -
cdr3_nt: TGTGCCAGCAGCTACGGGACAGGGGGATCGGAGACCCAGTACTTC
cdr3_aa: CASSYGTGGSETQYF

j_call: TRBJ1-2
v_call: TRBV19
d_call: -
clone_size: -
cdr3_nt: TGTGCCAGTAGTATGGCGTCAGGGGCTTATGGCTACACCTTC
cdr3_aa: CASSMASGAYGYTF

j_call: TRBJ2-7
v_call: TRBV21-1
d_call: -
clone_size: -
cdr3_nt: TGTGCCAGCGTCCCTGGCCCCAGGAACGAGCAGTACTTC
cdr3_aa: CASVPGPRNEQYF

j_call: TRBJ2-3
v_call: TRBV6-5
d_call: TRBD1
clone_size: -
cdr3_nt: TGTGCCAGCAGGATGACAGGGGAATACACAGATACGCAGTATTTT
cdr3_aa: CASRMTGEYTDTQYF

j_call: TRBJ1-4
v_call: TRBV9
d_call: -
clone_size: -
cdr3_nt: TGTGCCAGCAGCGACATCACAGGGCCCAATGAAAAACTGTTTTTT
cdr3_aa: CASSDITGPNEKLFF

j_call: TRBJ2-3
v_call: TRBV27
d_call: TRBD1
clone_size: -
cdr3_nt: TGTGCCAGCAGTTCACAGGGGATGGGCACAGATACGCAGTATTTT
cdr3_aa: CASSSQGMGTDTQYF

j_call: TRBJ1-1
v_call: TRBV20-1
d_call: -
clone_size: -
cdr3_nt: TGCAGTGCTAGTTTGGGGCAGACCACTGAAGCTTTCTTT
cdr3_aa: CSASLGQTTEAFF

j_call: TRBJ2-5
v_call: TRBV6-2/TRBV6-3
d_call: -
clone_size: -
cdr3_nt: TGTGCCAGCAGTTACGAAAGGAGCGGTCAAGAGACCCAGTACTTC
cdr3_aa: CASSYERSGQETQYF

j_call: TRBJ2-4
v_call: TRBV29-1
d_call: TRBD1
clone_size: once
cdr3_nt: TGCAGCGCAAACAGGGGAAACATTCAGTACTTC
cdr3_aa: CSANRGNIQYF

j_call: TRBJ1-2
v_call: TRBV2
d_call: -
clone_size: -
cdr3_nt: TGTGCCAGCAGTAGTAGAGGGCTAAACTATGGCTACACCTTC
cdr3_aa: CASSSRGLNYGYTF

j_call: TRBJ1-1
v_call: TRBV28
d_call: -
clone_size: -
cdr3_nt: TGTGCCAGCTCCCCGCCCGGGACACTTAACACTGAAGCTTTCTTT
cdr3_aa: CASSPPGTLNTEAFF